A single sample gave rise to the 32 T cell receptor beta chains below, sequenced in a study of human T cells and chemical hapten exposure. Using its own MiXCR run on the RACE reads, TCRdb lists one record per CDR3 protein. The sample yields under 450,000 distinct CDR3 sequences, under 6.5% seen once. The time point was: patch test 2, 6 weeks after DPC sensitization. The treatment here: therapeutic diphenylcyclopropenone sensitization with weekly scalp DPC. Sequenced here: whole blood, sampled in connection with sensitization to the hapten diphenylcyclopropenone (DPC). The receptor set was obtained from a woman aged 18-29 years with alopecia areata. Some clones in this sample may be carry-over from other donors' samples.

The chain employs TRBV12-3 or TRBV12-4 and TRBJ2-2, with 7 bases lining up with TRBD1. This CDR3 has 14 amino acids. With 5 bases clipped from V and 6 bases from J, the junction kept 6 bases outside the gene matches. For the CDR3, the DNA is TGTGCCAGCAGTACAACAGGGGTCCCCGGGGAGCTGTTTTTT. Protein: CASSTTGVPGELFF.

The V call is TRBV10-3, the J call TRBJ1-6; possible D gene TRBD1, 5 bases. The CDR3 runs 15 residues. Germline values: CDR1 ENHRY, CDR2 SYGVKD. V was cut by 8 bases and J by 7 bases, with 18 bases left in between. The CDR3 region has the DNA TGTGCCATCTGCTCCGGGACCTATGACAATTCACCCCTCCACTTT. It codes for CAICSGTYDNSPLHF.

This clonotype occurred a few times. V gene TRBV6-2 or TRBV6-3 combines with J gene TRBJ2-1; 13 positions match TRBD2. With V trimmed by 1 base and J by 12 bases, 9 bases remained unmatched. The germline V gene has CDR1 MNHEY and CDR2 SVGEGT. The CDR3 runs to 16 residues. CDR3 in amino acids: CASSYFGTSGAWGQFF. In DNA form, the CDR3 reads TGTGCCAGCAGTTACTTTGGGACTAGCGGGGCCTGGGGGCAGTTCTTC.

This chain's CDR3 is CASSLKGNGYTF. The CDR3 DNA follows: TGTGCCAGCAGTTTAAAAGGGAATGGCTACACCTTC. The chain recombines TRBV28 with TRBJ1-2; D is unresolved. The germline V gene has CDR1 MDHEN and CDR2 SYDVKM. Trimming removed 2 bases from V and 6 bases from J, with 7 bases in between. The CDR3 length is 12 residues.

There are many counts of this clonotype. This sequence joins TRBV29-1 and TRBJ2-1, with 11 nucleotides matching TRBD2. The CDR3 covers 15 residues. CDR1 and CDR2 from the germline V gene are SQVTM and ANQGSEA. The V and J ends lost 6 bases and 5 bases, in that order; junction bases with no gene match: 9. The CDR3 loop reads CSVGSGGDSNNEQFF. In DNA, the CDR3 is TGCAGCGTAGGTAGCGGGGGGGATTCGAACAATGAGCAGTTCTTC.

This clonotype has at least ten counts. V and J are TRBV18 and TRBJ2-7, with 8 positions matching TRBD2. Germline CDR1 KGHSH, CDR2 LQKENI. The ends lost 0 bases at V and 5 bases at J; junction bases unmatched: 3. The CDR3 totals 14 residues. The CDR3 DNA follows: TGTGCCAGCTCACCACCGGCGGGAGGTAACGAGCAGTACTTC. It codes for CASSPPAGGNEQYF.

This clonotype was counted at least ten times. V and J are TRBV29-1 and TRBJ1-1, with D perhaps matching TRBD1 (5 bases). The V end lost 2 bases, the J end lost 0 bases, and 7 bases lay between the germline ends. The germline gives CDR1 SQVTM, CDR2 ANQGSEA. CDR3 length: 13 residues. In DNA, the CDR3 is TGCAGCGTTGAACCAGGGTTGAACACTGAAGCTTTCTTT. This gives the protein CSVEPGLNTEAFF.

This clonotype was seen only a few times. The CDR3 DNA follows: TGTGCCAGCGGGGACTTTGTCCAAGAGACCCAGTACTTC. Its protein is CASGDFVQETQYF. This chain joins TRBV7-2 and TRBJ2-5, with TRBD2 as a possible D gene (6 bases). CDR3 length: 13 residues. Per germline, CDR1 SGHTA and CDR2 FQGNSA. V lost 8 bases and J lost 1, with 11 bases in between. The full variable domain, its missing parts supplied by reference TRBV7-2 and TRBJ2-5, is GAGVSQSPSNKVTEKGKDVELRCDPISGHTALYWYRQSLGQGLEFLIYFQGNSAPDKSGLPSDRFSAERTGGSVSTLTIQRTQQEDSAVYLCASGDFVQETQYFGPGTRLLVL.

The CDR3 nucleotides are TGCAGTGCTAGAGATTCTGGAGGGACAGGGACCTACGAGCAGTACTTC. Its translation is CSARDSGGTGTYEQYF. V is TRBV20-1 and J is TRBJ2-7; 9 bases match TRBD1. There are 16 residues in the CDR3. CDR1 and CDR2 (germline): DFQATT, SNEGSKA (reference sequence). J gave up 2 bases and V 0 bases, and 8 bases lay outside the gene matches.

The genes are TRBV6-5 and TRBJ1-4, with 9 bases that match TRBD1. CDR1 and CDR2 (germline): MNHEY, SVGAGI. The trim removed 6 bases at V and 7 bases at J, leaving 6 bases unmatched. This CDR3 contains 14 residues. CDR3 sequence reads: CASRKQGAGEKLFF. In DNA form, the CDR3 reads TGTGCCAGCAGGAAACAGGGGGCAGGTGAAAAACTGTTTTTT.

This chain uses TRBV6-5 with TRBJ1-5; D remains unclear. CDR3 size: 9 residues. Germline CDR1 MNHEY, CDR2 SVGAGI. Trimming removed 10 bases from V and 12 bases from J, with 10 bases in between. The CDR3 spells CANSNHQHF. As DNA, the CDR3 is TGTGCCAACTCTAATCACCAGCATTTT.

This clonotype was counted at least ten times. This rearrangement joins TRBV12-3 or TRBV12-4 to TRBJ2-3; D may be TRBD1 (6 bases). The V end lost 2 bases, the J end lost 1 base, and 16 bases lay between the germline ends. The CDR3 spans 17 residues. CDR3: CASSLRGRGRGTDTQYF. The CDR3, as DNA: TGTGCCAGCAGTTTACGGGGCAGGGGCAGGGGCACAGATACGCAGTATTTT.

This clonotype was observed a few times. This chain joins TRBV11-2 and TRBJ1-1, with 8 nucleotides matching TRBD1. Unmatched junction bases numbered 10, after V lost 1 base and J lost 9 bases. CDR1 and CDR2 (germline): SGHAT, FQNNGV. The CDR3 is 15 amino acids. This CDR3 is CASSLVQRQGAKAFF. As DNA, the CDR3 is TGTGCCAGCAGCTTAGTGCAGCGGCAGGGGGCAAAAGCTTTCTTT.

This clonotype was seen a few times. The chain recombines TRBV6-5 with TRBJ1-4; 11 bases agree with TRBD1. Trimming removed 6 bases from V and 8 bases from J; junction bases left unmatched: 5. The CDR3 extends over 14 amino acids. The germline gives CDR1 MNHEY, CDR2 SVGAGI. The DNA of the CDR3 is TGTGCCAGCAGCCGGGACAGGGGGGAAGAAAAACTGTTTTTT. Protein sequence: CASSRDRGEEKLFF.

The chain joins TRBV10-3 to TRBJ2-3, with D perhaps matching TRBD1 or TRBD2 (7 bases each). CDR1 and CDR2 from the germline V gene are ENHRY and SYGVKD. Trimming took off 7 bases at V and 10 bases at J, with 27 bases between the two ends. CDR3 length equals 16 residues. CDR3 amino acids: CAIKNQGGSSDTSQYF. As DNA, the CDR3 is TGTGCCATCAAAAATCAGGGGGGGTCGTCAGATACGTCGCAGTATTTT.

This clonotype came up many times. The chain combines TRBV4-1 with TRBJ2-6; TRBD1 aligns across 11 bases. Germline loops: CDR1 MGHRA, CDR2 YSYEKL. There are 19 residues in the CDR3. The V and J ends lost 0 bases and 0 bases, in that order; junction bases with no gene match: 4. The CDR3 reads CASSQDKGQGVSGANVLTF. The CDR3 nucleotides read TGCGCCAGCAGCCAAGATAAGGGACAGGGGGTCTCTGGGGCCAACGTCCTGACTTTC.

This clonotype has at least ten counts. The V and J genes are TRBV12-3 or TRBV12-4 and TRBJ1-1; D gene unclear. The CDR3 has 13 residues. V was trimmed by 7 bases and J by 0 bases, leaving 9 bases between them. The CDR3 DNA sequence: TGTGCCAGCACGGAGGTGATGAACACTGAAGCTTTCTTT. The encoded protein is CASTEVMNTEAFF.

This clonotype was picked up many times. The chain's CDR3 is CASSLGAATEAFF. DNA of the CDR3: TGCGCCAGCAGCTTGGGGGCAGCCACTGAAGCTTTCTTT. The V call is TRBV5-1, the J call TRBJ1-1; D is ambiguous. The germline CDR1 and CDR2 sequences are SGHRS and YFSETQ. Trimming cost V 0 bases and J 4 bases, with 7 bases left between them. This CDR3 spans 13 amino acids.

The chain carries TRBV6-2 or TRBV6-3 and TRBJ1-5; no definite D call. With 8 bases removed from V and 7 bases from J, the gap between germline ends came to 12 bases. This CDR3 has 12 amino acids. Germline lookup yields CDR1 MNHEY and CDR2 SVGEGT. CDR3 nucleotide sequence: TGTGCCAGCGCGGAAAGGGTGCAGCCCCAGCATTTT. Translating gives CASAERVQPQHF.

The genes are TRBV4-2 and TRBJ2-1; D is tentatively TRBD1 or TRBD2 (5 bases each). Trimming left V 1 base short and J 12 bases short, with 16 bases between. This CDR3 has 14 amino acids. The germline V gene encodes CDR1 LGHNA and CDR2 YNFKEQ. CDR3 DNA sequence: TGTGCCAGCAGCCAAGTGGGTCGGGACCCCCTGCAGTTCTTC. It yields the protein CASSQVGRDPLQFF.

This clonotype was picked up many times. CDR3 DNA sequence: TGTGCCAGCAGTTTGTCCGGGACGACTAACTATGGCTACACCTTC. Protein: CASSLSGTTNYGYTF. The gene calls are TRBV28 and TRBJ1-2, with D possibly being TRBD1 (5 bases). The germline V gene encodes CDR1 MDHEN and CDR2 SYDVKM. V lost 3 bases and J 0 bases, leaving 11 bases between the germline ends. The CDR3 runs to 15 residues.

The CDR3: CASRAPVGTENTEAFF. The CDR3, as DNA: TGTGCCAGCAGGGCTCCCGTTGGGACGGAGAACACTGAAGCTTTCTTT. The J gene is TRBJ1-1, the V gene TRBV12-3 or TRBV12-4; a possible D gene is TRBD1 (5 bases). The CDR3 loop spans 16 amino acids. The V gene lost 6 bases and the J gene lost 1 base, with 18 bases spanning the gap.

At least ten counts were recorded for this clonotype. V usage is TRBV3-1 and J usage is TRBJ1-1; D is perhaps TRBD1 (6 bases). This CDR3 spans 15 amino acids. The V gene lost 7 bases and the J gene lost 3 bases, with 18 bases spanning the gap. The germline V gene encodes CDR1 LGHDT and CDR2 YNNKEL (reference sequence). CDR3 DNA sequence: TGTGCCAGCAACCAGGGGAGGGGAGTTGACACTGAAGCTTTCTTT. This encodes CASNQGRGVDTEAFF.

This clonotype was recorded many times. The chain uses TRBV20-1 and TRBJ1-6; a possible D gene is TRBD1 (5 bases). Germline-derived CDR1 and CDR2 are DFQATT and SNEGSKA (reference sequence). V lost 0 bases to trimming and J lost 9 bases, with 18 bases between them. This CDR3 contains 16 residues. The chain's CDR3 is CSARDFRVAGSSPLHF. The CDR3 bases are TGCAGTGCTAGAGACTTCCGGGTGGCAGGGAGTTCACCCCTCCACTTT.

Ten or more counts support this clonotype. The chain's CDR3 is CASSQRGRGPRGGEAFF. DNA for the CDR3: TGCGCCAGCAGCCAAAGAGGGAGGGGCCCCAGGGGGGGTGAAGCTTTCTTT. This chain joins TRBV4-1 and TRBJ1-1; 7 positions match TRBD1. Germline V gene lookup returns CDR1 MGHRA and CDR2 YSYEKL. With V trimmed by 2 bases and J by 7 bases, 16 bases remained unmatched. The CDR3 extends over 17 amino acids.

This clonotype was found many times. The chain couples TRBV7-2 to TRBJ1-2, with TRBD1 identical over 9 bases. Per the germline V gene, CDR1 is SGHTA and CDR2 is FQGNSA. The CDR3 has 16 residues. Trimming at V came to 1 base and at J to 14 bases, leaving 17 bases not matched to a gene. CDR3 loop: CASSLGLAGTGRILTF. The CDR3 DNA sequence: TGTGCCAGCAGCTTAGGGTTGGCGGGGACAGGGAGGATATTAACCTTC.

The chain couples TRBV19 to TRBJ2-7; D is ambiguous. This CDR3 spans 12 amino acids. Germline CDR1 LNHDA, CDR2 SQIVND (reference sequence). Trimming took off 5 bases at V and 7 bases at J, with 12 bases between the two ends. This chain's CDR3 is CASSVPWGEQYF. CDR3 nucleotide sequence: TGTGCCAGTAGTGTCCCTTGGGGAGAGCAGTACTTC.

This clonotype was detected ten times or more. This sequence joins TRBV27 and TRBJ1-4, with TRBD1 identical over 7 bases. Trimming took 2 bases from V and 8 from J; bases not matched to a gene: 5. This CDR3 is built from 14 residues. Per germline, CDR1 MNHEY and CDR2 SMNVEV (reference sequence). As DNA, the CDR3 is TGTGCCAGCAGTTTAATGGGACAGTTGGAAAAACTGTTTTTT. Amino acid sequence: CASSLMGQLEKLFF.

The J gene is TRBJ2-3, the V gene TRBV9; 9 nucleotides align to TRBD1. In germline, CDR1 is SGDLS, CDR2 YYNGEE. This CDR3 spans 20 amino acids. V shed 2 bases and J 4 bases; nucleotides not matched to a gene: 20. As DNA, the CDR3 is TGTGCCAGCAGCGTTACTGCCAGAGGACAGGGGCTAGGCGGGGCAGATACGCAGTATTTT. Translating gives CASSVTARGQGLGGADTQYF. The full variable domain, in which reference TRBV9 and TRBJ2-3 provide the parts outside the CDR3, is DSGVTQTPKHLITATGQRVTLRCSPRSGDLSVYWYQQSLDQGLQFLIQYYNGEERAKGNILERFSAQQFPDLHSELNLSSLELGDSALYFCASSVTARGQGLGGADTQYFGPGTRLTVL.

The chain has TRBV12-3 or TRBV12-4 and TRBJ2-1; no clear D gene. The CDR3 contains 13 residues. V lost 10 bases to trimming and J lost 8 bases, with 18 bases between them. The CDR3 spells CATSEYAVDEQFF. The CDR3, as DNA: TGTGCCACGAGCGAGTATGCGGTCGATGAGCAGTTCTTC.

This clonotype was observed a few times. This chain uses TRBV7-2 with TRBJ2-7, with TRBD2 matching 11 bases. CDR3 length: 14 amino acids. With 5 bases clipped from V and 7 bases from J, the junction kept 7 bases outside the gene matches. Germline lookup yields CDR1 SGHTA and CDR2 FQGNSA. CDR3 region: CASSARIAGGEQYF. The CDR3, as DNA: TGTGCCAGCAGCGCCCGTATAGCGGGGGGGGAGCAGTACTTC.

This clonotype has ten or more counts. This chain joins TRBV12-3 or TRBV12-4 and TRBJ1-2, with 7 positions matching TRBD1. V shed 5 bases, J shed 8 bases, and the junction held 8 bases outside the gene matches. CDR3 length equals 13 residues. CDR3 region: CASSRDRSFGYTF. CDR3 DNA: TGTGCCAGCAGTCGGGACAGATCCTTCGGCTACACCTTC.